These 16 T cell receptor beta chains originate from one sample sequenced in a study of spatial heterogeneity in lung cancer. The time point here: sample taken at primary tumor resection. Unsorted tumor, nontumor lung tissue or cryopreserved PBMC supplied the whole RNA. TCRdb reprocessed the 5' RACE reads via MiXCR and lists one record per CDR3 protein. The sample yields around 40,000 distinct CDR3 sequences, about 6% seen once. Sample: PBMCs, taken at surgery. These receptors all come from a male donor with early-stage non-small cell lung cancer.

This clonotype was found many times. The chain links TRBV5-1 to TRBJ2-2; D not certain. Trimming shortened V by 4 bases and J by 4 bases, and 8 bases separated the two germline ends. In germline, CDR1 is SGHRS, CDR2 YFSETQ. This CDR3 has 13 residues. CDR3 amino acids: CASSVVGTGELFF. The DNA of the CDR3 is TGCGCCAGCAGCGTTGTCGGCACCGGGGAGCTGTTTTTT.

There are many counts of this clonotype. In DNA form, the CDR3 reads TGTGCCAGCAGTTTTATCTGGGGCCAGGGCCTTAATGAAAAACTGTTTTTT. Its translation is CASSFIWGQGLNEKLFF. This chain connects TRBV28 to TRBJ1-4; D may be TRBD1 (5 bases). Germline V lookup: CDR1 MDHEN, CDR2 SYDVKM. V shed 3 bases and J shed 4 bases, with 18 bases lying between them. This CDR3 region has 17 residues. The full variable domain, completed using reference TRBV28 and TRBJ1-4, is DVKVTQSSRYLVKRTGEKVFLECVQDMDHENMFWYRQDPGLGLRLIYFSYDVKMKEKGDIPEGYSVSREKKERFSLILESASTNQTSMYLCASSFIWGQGLNEKLFFGSGTQLSVL.

The V call is TRBV12-3 or TRBV12-4, the J call TRBJ2-1; 9 bases match TRBD2. The trim removed 1 base at V and 0 bases at J, leaving 1 base unmatched. The length of the CDR3 is 16 residues. The CDR3 coding sequence is TGTGCCAGCAGTTTAGTTAGCGGGGGCTCCTACAATGAGCAGTTCTTC. As protein: CASSLVSGGSYNEQFF.

This clonotype was detected a few times. The V gene is TRBV9, the J gene TRBJ1-1; D gene ambiguous. The V gene lost 1 base and the J gene lost 7 bases, with 17 bases spanning the gap. CDR1 SGDLS and CDR2 YYNGEE come from the germline V gene. The CDR3 length is 15 residues. The CDR3 DNA follows: TGTGCCAGCAGCGTATCGGGAGGAGGCAGCTTTGAAGCTTTCTTT. Translation gives CASSVSGGGSFEAFF.

This clonotype was observed many times. The chain has TRBV28 and TRBJ1-1; D not resolved. This CDR3 is built from 16 residues. Trimming took 3 bases from V and 3 from J, leaving 17 bases between them. CDR1 is MDHEN and CDR2 is SYDVKM in the germline V gene. In DNA form, the CDR3 reads TGTGCCAGCAGTTTGTGGCACTATTACGGGGACACTGAAGCTTTCTTT. It is translated as CASSLWHYYGDTEAFF.

The table lists this clonotype with many counts. The chain links TRBV6-1 to TRBJ1-1, with a possible D match to TRBD1 (5 bases). The CDR3 totals 13 residues. Deletions cut 5 bases from V and 9 bases from J, with 16 bases between. Germline-derived CDR1 and CDR2 are MNHNS and SASEGT. The CDR3 region has the DNA TGTGCCAGCAGTTCGCCGGGGGTCTCTCAAGCTTTCTTT. Residues: CASSSPGVSQAFF.

This clonotype was counted ten times or more. The rearrangement joins TRBV24-1 to TRBJ2-4, with D perhaps TRBD1 (6 bases). Germline values: CDR1 KGHDR, CDR2 SFDVKD. CDR3 length: 16 residues. Trimming shortened V by 4 bases and J by 2 bases, and 14 bases separated the two germline ends. The CDR3 nucleotides are TGTGCCACCAGTGAGACAGGTTCCACAACCAAAAACATTCAGTACTTC. As protein: CATSETGSTTKNIQYF.

This clonotype was counted at least ten times. V and J are TRBV6-5 and TRBJ2-3; a possible D gene is TRBD1 (6 bases). V was pared by 6 bases and J by 6 bases, with 28 bases between. CDR1 and CDR2 from the germline V gene are MNHEY and SVGAGI. The CDR3 sequence is 18 residues long. The CDR3 protein is CASRNYEGGSRDTDTQYF. The CDR3 DNA reads TGTGCCAGCAGAAACTACGAGGGTGGCAGCAGGGACACGGATACGCAGTATTTT.

This clonotype was counted between two and nine times. The genes are TRBV27 and TRBJ2-3, with D perhaps TRBD1 or TRBD2 (6 bases each). V was shortened by 3 bases and J by 0 bases, with 10 bases between the two germline ends. Germline V gene data show CDR1 as MNHEY and CDR2 as SMNVEV (reference sequence). There are 15 residues in the CDR3. The CDR3 here is CASSFTGTSTDTQYF. The CDR3 nucleotides read TGTGCCAGCAGTTTCACAGGGACTAGCACAGATACGCAGTATTTT.

The sample holds many counts of this clonotype. The rearrangement uses TRBV7-2 and TRBJ1-2, with D uncertain. Trimming removed 5 bases at V and 4 bases at J, with 8 bases between. Germline V gene data show CDR1 as SGHTA and CDR2 as FQGNSA. The CDR3 loop spans 12 amino acids. CDR3 region: CASSDGLYGYTF. In DNA, the CDR3 is TGTGCCAGCAGCGACGGCCTCTATGGCTACACCTTC.

This clonotype occurred many times. The chain recombines TRBV2 with TRBJ2-1; possibly TRBD1 for D (5 bases). V lost 4 bases to trimming and J lost 5 bases, with 12 bases between them. The CDR3 length is 14 residues. Germline V lookup: CDR1 SNHLY, CDR2 FYNNEI. The DNA of the CDR3 is TGTGCCAGCAGTGCCCCGGACATAAACAATGAGCAGTTCTTC. Amino acids: CASSAPDINNEQFF.

This clonotype was observed at least ten times. The chain links TRBV20-1 to TRBJ2-7; 8 bases line up with TRBD2. Germline assignment: CDR1 DFQATT and CDR2 SNEGSKA (reference sequence). With 3 bases clipped from V and 0 bases from J, the junction kept 4 bases outside the gene matches. The CDR3 has 14 amino acids. CDR3 in DNA: TGCAGTGCTAGGAACAGCGGGGGCTCCTACGAGCAGTACTTC. Translated, it gives CSARNSGGSYEQYF.

This clonotype was observed many times. The chain recombines TRBV7-2 with TRBJ2-3; no definite D call. CDR1 SGHTA and CDR2 FQGNSA come from the germline V gene. This CDR3 is 15 amino acids long. Trimming left V 5 bases short and J 2 bases short, with 14 bases between. CDR3 loop: CASSLKRVVTDTQYF. The CDR3 DNA reads as TGTGCCAGCAGCCTAAAGCGAGTGGTCACAGATACGCAGTATTTT.

V and J are TRBV6-6 and TRBJ2-1, with D tentatively TRBD1 (6 bases). Germline V lookup: CDR1 MNHNY, CDR2 SVGAGI (reference sequence). V dropped 7 bases and J dropped 8 bases, with 9 bases sitting between them. The CDR3 runs 11 residues. Here the CDR3 DNA reads TGTGCCAGCAAAAGGACAGATGAGCAGTTCTTC. Translating it yields CASKRTDEQFF.

This clonotype was found a few times. V and J are TRBV29-1 and TRBJ2-3; D gene unclear. The germline gives CDR1 SQVTM, CDR2 ANQGSEA. Between the trimmed V and J ends, which lost 4 bases and 1 base, there was a span of 6 bases. The CDR3 runs 12 residues. DNA of the CDR3: TGCAGCGTTGTTCCGGGCACAGATACGCAGTATTTT. It encodes CSVVPGTDTQYF.

This clonotype occurred many times. The chain has TRBV12-3 or TRBV12-4 and TRBJ1-1, with D perhaps TRBD1 (5 bases). The CDR3 runs to 14 residues. Trimming took 6 bases from V and 2 from J, leaving 13 bases between them. CDR3 DNA sequence: TGTGCCAGCAGATCAGGGTTTGGAAACACTGAAGCTTTCTTT. This gives the protein CASRSGFGNTEAFF.